The 26 T cell receptor beta chains below all came from one sample that was sequenced in a study of PD-1 blockade in classical Hodgkin lymphoma. Stated time point: newly diagnosed, previously untreated cHL patient sample. Produced via immunoSEQ multiplex PCR; TCRdb's table is partial and in-frame only. Of 7,000 or so clones detected, about four fifths appear once; the ten largest clones hold about 8%. What was sequenced was peripheral blood mononuclear cells (PBMCs). Receptors were obtained from a human donor with classical Hodgkin lymphoma.

This clone was seen a handful of times. The gene calls are TRBV13 and TRBJ2-1; weak D call: TRBD2 (6 bases). This CDR3 has 12 amino acids. Germline CDR1 and CDR2: PRHDT and FYEKMQ (reference sequence). V was cut by 5 bases and J by 9 bases, with 11 bases left in between. The CDR3, as DNA: TGTGCCAGCAGCACTGCCGGGGGTGAGCAGTTCTTC. As protein: CASSTAGGEQFF.

The J gene is TRBJ1-6, the V gene TRBV4-1, with TRBD1 matching over 8 bases. Germline trimming cut 0 bases from V and 5 bases from J; bases unmatched to any gene: 12. This CDR3 spans 19 amino acids. Germline CDR1 MGHRA, CDR2 YSYEKL. The CDR3 region is CASSQDALPGGKNNSPLHF. The CDR3 coding sequence is TGCGCCAGCAGCCAAGACGCACTCCCAGGGGGCAAGAATAATTCACCCCTCCACTTT.

J is TRBJ2-3 and V is TRBV18, with 7 positions matching TRBD2. Germline values: CDR1 KGHSH, CDR2 LQKENI. V shed 3 bases, J shed 6 bases, and the junction held 6 bases outside the gene matches. The CDR3 consists of 14 residues. The CDR3 loop reads CASSPGRERDTQYF. CDR3 bases: TGTGCCAGCTCACCGGGGCGGGAGAGGGATACGCAGTATTTT.

Points on this clone: Likely a read error: the CDR3 ends without its conserved phenylalanine or tryptophan. It is unclear where the CDR3 begins or ends on the DNA, so no DNA is shown, and the CDR3 is as TCRdb lists it. This chain links TRBV25-1 with TRBJ2-4. From its first to its last residue, the CDR3 has 8 amino acids. Germline V gene data show CDR1 as MGHDK and CDR2 as SYGVNS. The CDR3 here is CASSARAL.

The chain joins TRBV2 to TRBJ2-3; the match to TRBD2 covers 12 bases. Germline V gene sequence: CDR1 SNHLY, CDR2 FYNNEI. V gave up 7 bases and J gave up 5 bases; unmatched junction bases: 4. This CDR3 is 14 amino acids long. The CDR3: CASTTSGGVDTQYF. The CDR3 DNA reads TGTGCCAGCACGACTAGCGGGGGCGTAGATACGCAGTATTTT.

The V gene is TRBV6-6, the J gene TRBJ1-1; D ambiguous. Germline loops: CDR1 MNHNY, CDR2 SVGAGI (reference sequence). Deletions cut 5 bases from V and 7 bases from J, with 11 bases between. The CDR3 is 12 residues long. The CDR3, as DNA: TGTGCCAGCAGTAGCCCGACTCGTGAAGCTTTCTTT. This translates into CASSSPTREAFF.

The chain has TRBV19 and TRBJ2-7; the D is unclear. The germline V and J ends were trimmed by 3 bases and 5 bases, with 11 bases remaining between them. In germline, CDR1 is LNHDA, CDR2 SQIVND (reference sequence). The CDR3 sequence is 13 residues long. The CDR3 is CASSMDPDDEQYF. The CDR3 DNA is TGTGCCAGTAGTATGGACCCAGACGACGAGCAGTACTTC.

The genes are TRBV5-5 and TRBJ1-1; D call uncertain. CDR3 length equals 13 residues. Trimming took off 2 bases at V and 1 base at J, with 6 bases between the two ends. Germline V gene lookup returns CDR1 SGHKS and CDR2 YYEKEE (reference sequence). The CDR3 region is CASSFQSNTEAFF. CDR3 bases: TGTGCCAGCAGCTTTCAGTCGAACACTGAAGCTTTCTTT.

The rearrangement links TRBV7-9 to TRBJ2-4; D is tentatively TRBD1 or TRBD2 (5 bases each). The ends were cut back, 5 bases at V and 6 bases at J, with 26 bases in the middle. Germline V lookup: CDR1 SEHNR, CDR2 FQNEAQ (reference sequence). This CDR3 region has 18 residues. The CDR3 loop is CASSPRPRPGPKGNIQYF. The CDR3 nucleotides read TGTGCCAGCAGCCCAAGGCCCCGTCCGGGGCCAAAAGGAAACATTCAGTACTTC.

The CDR3 reads CASSTLMGQGRAKNIQYF. The CDR3 DNA reads as TGTGCCAGCAGTACTCTTATGGGGCAGGGTCGAGCCAAAAACATTCAGTACTTC. J is TRBJ2-4 and V is TRBV2; D is possibly TRBD1 (5 bases). Trimming left V 5 bases short and J 0 bases short, with 20 bases between. The CDR3 is 18 amino acids. Germline CDR1 is SNHLY and CDR2 is FYNNEI. Complete variable domain (other parts from reference TRBV2 and TRBJ2-4): EPEVTQTPSHQVTQMGQEVILRCVPISNHLYFYWYRQILGQKVEFLVSFYNNEISEKSEIFDDQFSVERPDGSNFTLKIRSTKLEDSAMYFCASSTLMGQGRAKNIQYFGAGTRLSVL.

The chain employs TRBV5-3 and TRBJ1-5, with D uncertain. TRBV5-3 is placed among ORFs of uncertain function. The CDR3 length is 11 residues. The germline V and J ends were trimmed by 7 bases and 4 bases, with 6 bases remaining between them. The CDR3 loop reads CARRANQPQHF. Here the CDR3 DNA reads TGTGCCAGACGAGCTAATCAGCCCCAGCATTTT.

The V and J genes are TRBV6-6 and TRBJ2-7; TRBD2 matches 8 bases. Germline-derived CDR1 and CDR2 are MNHNY and SVGAGI (reference sequence). This CDR3 comprises 14 residues. With 2 bases clipped from V and 7 bases from J, the junction kept 7 bases outside the gene matches. This CDR3 reads CASSYPGGPGEQYF. In DNA, the CDR3 is TGTGCCAGCAGTTACCCGGGAGGGCCGGGTGAGCAGTACTTC.

This sequence joins TRBV10-3 and TRBJ2-5, with 7 bases fitting TRBD1. Germline-derived CDR1 and CDR2 are ENHRY and SYGVKD. Trimming removed 6 bases from V and 5 bases from J; junction bases left unmatched: 6. There are 13 residues in the CDR3. The CDR3 sequence is CAIRGQQEETQYF. DNA of the CDR3: TGTGCCATCAGGGGACAGCAAGAGGAGACCCAGTACTTC.

The CDR3 DNA is TGTGCCAGCAGTTTTTACGACAGGCCCGTCTATGGCTACACCTTC. Protein product: CASSFYDRPVYGYTF. The rearrangement links TRBV5-5 to TRBJ1-2, with TRBD1 as a possible D gene (6 bases). The length of the CDR3 is 15 residues. V was pared by 5 bases and J by 4 bases, with 18 bases between. Per the germline V gene, CDR1 is SGHKS and CDR2 is YYEKEE (reference sequence). Based on the CDR3 plus reference TRBV5-5 and TRBJ1-2, the full variable domain is DAGVTQSPTHLIKTRGQQVTLRCSPISGHKSVSWYQQVLGQGPQFIFQYYEKEERGRGNFPDRFSARQFPNYSSELNVNALLLGDSALYLCASSFYDRPVYGYTFGSGTRLTVV.

This clone occurred a few times. This chain joins TRBV6-1 and TRBJ2-7; D unclear. Between the trimmed V and J ends, which lost 5 bases and 3 bases, there was a span of 8 bases. The length of the CDR3 is 12 residues. The germline gives CDR1 MNHNS, CDR2 SASEGT. CDR3 sequence: CASSKGLYEQYF. Here the CDR3 DNA reads TGTGCCAGCAGTAAAGGGCTCTACGAGCAGTACTTC.

This chain connects TRBV5-4 to TRBJ2-7; 7 bases are a match to TRBD1. Germline V gene data show CDR1 as SGHNT and CDR2 as YYREEE (reference sequence). V shed 3 bases and J 2 bases; nucleotides not matched to a gene: 8. This CDR3 has 15 amino acids. This CDR3 reads CASSSPGTAAYEQYF. The CDR3 DNA sequence: TGTGCCAGCAGCTCCCCCGGGACAGCAGCCTACGAGCAGTACTTC.

The rearrangement joins TRBV19 to TRBJ2-7; tentatively, D is TRBD2 (6 bases). V gave up 4 bases and J gave up 0 bases, with 10 bases separating them. Germline-derived CDR1 and CDR2 are LNHDA and SQIVND (reference sequence). This CDR3 contains 14 residues. CDR3 amino acids: CASSTPGLSYEQYF. CDR3 nucleotides: TGTGCCAGTAGTACCCCGGGACTCTCCTACGAGCAGTACTTC.

This chain links TRBV5-4 with TRBJ1-1; D uncertain. This CDR3 spans 12 amino acids. The germline V gene has CDR1 SGHNT and CDR2 YYREEE (reference sequence). V shed 7 bases and J shed 1 base, with 8 bases lying between them. CDR3 loop: CASRSGNTEAFF. The CDR3, as DNA: TGTGCCAGCCGCTCGGGGAACACTGAAGCTTTCTTT.

This chain joins TRBV6-5 and TRBJ1-5, with 9 nucleotides matching TRBD1. J was trimmed by 7 bases and V by 0 bases; bases with no gene match: 4. The germline V gene has CDR1 MNHEY and CDR2 SVGAGI. The CDR3 length is 15 residues. The CDR3 sequence: CASSYSTGGHQPQHF. DNA for the CDR3: TGTGCCAGCAGTTACTCGACAGGGGGACACCAGCCCCAGCATTTT.

The V and J genes are TRBV28 and TRBJ1-4, with D unresolved. Looked up from germline, CDR1 is MDHEN and CDR2 is SYDVKM. CDR3 size: 14 residues. V was clipped by 6 bases and J by 0 bases, with 8 bases between them. The CDR3 DNA is TGTGCCAGCAGCCCTCTATCAACTAATGAAAAACTGTTTTTT. It translates to CASSPLSTNEKLFF.

The V and J genes are TRBV9 and TRBJ2-3; TRBD2 matches 14 bases. The CDR3 sequence is 16 residues long. Germline CDR1 SGDLS, CDR2 YYNGEE. J was trimmed by 4 bases and V by 3 bases; bases with no gene match: 4. CDR3 sequence reads: CASSGPGLAGADTQYF. DNA of the CDR3: TGTGCCAGCAGCGGACCGGGACTAGCGGGAGCAGATACGCAGTATTTT. Supplemented by reference TRBV9 and TRBJ2-3, the full variable domain reads DSGVTQTPKHLITATGQRVTLRCSPRSGDLSVYWYQQSLDQGLQFLIQYYNGEERAKGNILERFSAQQFPDLHSELNLSSLELGDSALYFCASSGPGLAGADTQYFGPGTRLTVL.

The V and J genes are TRBV5-6 and TRBJ1-1, with D tentatively TRBD1 (6 bases). Germline V CDR1 and CDR2: SGHDT, YYEEEE. The V and J ends lost 1 base and 7 bases respectively, with 11 bases between them. This CDR3 is built from 13 residues. This chain's CDR3 is CASSLSGGLEAFF. The CDR3 nucleotides read TGTGCCAGCAGCTTGTCGGGGGGGCTTGAAGCTTTCTTT.

The chain links TRBV5-1 to TRBJ1-2; D is possibly TRBD1 (5 bases). V was trimmed by 0 bases and J by 4 bases, leaving 7 bases between them. The germline V gene encodes CDR1 SGHRS and CDR2 YFSETQ. This CDR3 has 13 residues. CDR3 DNA sequence: TGCGCCAGCAGCTTGGCCCAGGGCTATGGCTACACCTTC. Its translation is CASSLAQGYGYTF.

V gene TRBV11-2 combines with J gene TRBJ1-2; TRBD1 aligns across 7 bases. The CDR3 sequence is 13 residues long. Unmatched junction bases numbered 5, after V lost 4 bases and J lost 6 bases. In germline, CDR1 is SGHAT, CDR2 FQNNGV. This chain's CDR3 is CASSSQGEDGYTF. DNA for the CDR3: TGTGCCAGCAGCTCGCAGGGGGAGGATGGCTACACCTTC.

The chain uses TRBV23-1 and TRBJ2-1; 7 bases line up with TRBD2. TRBV23-1 is an ORF, and what it does is uncertain. After removal of 8 bases from V and 8 bases from J, the junction contained 12 bases not matched to a gene. The CDR3 spans 14 residues. The CDR3 is CASQRGRAVDEQFF. CDR3 nucleotide sequence: TGCGCCAGCCAAAGAGGGAGGGCCGTAGATGAGCAGTTCTTC.

This chain uses TRBV2 with TRBJ1-1, with a possible D match to TRBD1 (5 bases). From germline, CDR1 is SNHLY and CDR2 FYNNEI. V shed 5 bases and J shed 4 bases, with 17 bases lying between them. CDR3 length: 15 residues. DNA for the CDR3: TGTGCCAGCAGTCCACCCACGGGACGTGGCACTGAAGCTTTCTTT. Encoded protein: CASSPPTGRGTEAFF.